The table lists the clone carrying this TCR beta chain with a few counts. Its antigen remains unidentified. These data come from a study of T-cell memory formation after mild COVID-19. Findings and limits, study-wide: Clones shrinking between day 15 and 85 showed a balanced CD4/CD8 split, and those that grew later tilted toward CD4+.

J lost 4 bases, V lost 7 bases, and 9 bases had no gene match. CDR3 length equals 14 residues. Germline V CDR1 and CDR2: SQVTM, ANQGSEA. Each CDR3 protein gets one entry after TCRdb re-called the 5' RACE reads with MiXCR. The sample shows some 280,000 distinct CDR3 sequences, 15% to 20% of them seen only once. This TCR was recovered from a young man who had mild COVID-19 (a few samples of this study predate the infection). Cell type and time point are not known. The sample taken for sequencing was PBMCs or a T cell subset sorted from them (not recorded which). The V call is TRBV29-1, the J call TRBJ2-3, with 9 bases fitting TRBD2. The CDR3 loop reads CSAQRGGGADTQYF. Here the CDR3 DNA reads TGCAGCGCCCAGCGGGGCGGGGGGGCAGATACGCAGTATTTT.